This TCR beta chain was sequenced in a study of T-cell memory formation after mild COVID-19. Study details: TCR clusters showed largely donor specificity.

To note about this clonotype: The antigen is undetermined.

CDR1 and CDR2 (germline): SGHAT, FQNNGV. This CDR3 comprises 13 residues. V shed 5 bases and J shed 5 bases, with 13 bases lying between them. Study conclusions and caveats: Mainly in CM and EM were contracting CD4+ clones; CD8+ were in EMRA. Clones that shrank (day 15 to 85) were balanced CD4/CD8, whereas later expanders leaned CD4+. Pre-infection memory harbored some responding clones, suggesting cross-reactive memory joined.

TCRdb redid the calling of the 5' RACE reads with MiXCR, one entry per CDR3 protein. The repertoire holds about half a million distinct CDR3 sequences, with 15% to 20% as singletons. V and J are TRBV11-2 and TRBJ2-7; D ambiguous. The receptor comes from an adult woman who had mild COVID-19 (a few samples of this study predate the infection). Cell type and time point are not known. Sequenced: PBMCs or a T cell subset sorted from them (not recorded which). CDR3: CASSPSRPHEQYF. The CDR3 nucleotides are TGTGCCAGCAGCCCCAGTAGGCCTCACGAGCAGTACTTC.